This is a list of T cell receptor beta chains from one sample in a study of identical twins. TCRdb re-derived calls from the 5' RACE reads in MiXCR, one entry per CDR3 protein. The sample has hundreds of thousands of distinct CDR3 sequences; around 5.7% are singletons. Input material: naive T cells sorted from blood. These TCRs come from a man in his late teens or twenties in good health. The CDR3 runs from the conserved cysteine through the conserved F or W. Fields, in order: clone size, D gene, V gene, J gene, CDR3 DNA, CDR3 protein. The D gene is left open where the match is weak. The size entry is marked missing in some rows and otherwise reads once, few, many or a size class.

size: few; D: .; V: TRBV5-1; J: TRBJ1-2; DNA: TGCGCCAGCAGCTTGGTGGACACAGGGATGACTAACTATGGCTACACCTTC; CDR3: CASSLVDTGMTNYGYTF
size: many; D: .; V: TRBV3-1; J: TRBJ2-1; DNA: TGTGCCAGCAGCCGAACCGGGACTCGCAACGATGAGCAGTTCTTC; CDR3: CASSRTGTRNDEQFF
size: .; D: .; V: TRBV7-6; J: TRBJ2-6; DNA: TGTGCCAGCAGCCCCGGACAAAGCATCTCTGGGGCCAACGTCCTGACTTTC; CDR3: CASSPGQSISGANVLTF
size: many; D: TRBD2; V: TRBV12-3/TRBV12-4; J: TRBJ2-2; DNA: TGTGCCAGCAGTTTGACTAGCGGGAGTATCGGCGGGGAGCTGTTTTTT; CDR3: CASSLTSGSIGGELFF
size: .; D: TRBD1; V: TRBV6-5; J: TRBJ2-1; DNA: TGTGCCAGCAGTTACCCCTTTCTATTAGGGGACAGCGCCTACAATGAGCAGTTCTTC; CDR3: CASSYPFLLGDSAYNEQFF
size: many; D: .; V: TRBV29-1; J: TRBJ1-2; DNA: TGCAGCGCCGGGGTCGTTTCGGCAGTCGACGGCTACACCTTC; CDR3: CSAGVVSAVDGYTF
size: many; D: .; V: TRBV29-1; J: TRBJ1-2; DNA: TGCAGCGTTGAAGGAGAGGATTATGGCTACACCTTC; CDR3: CSVEGEDYGYTF
size: few; D: TRBD2; V: TRBV5-1; J: TRBJ2-1; DNA: TGCGCCAGCAGCTTTGACCCCTTCGCTAGCGGCGCGGGGGAGCAGTTCTTC; CDR3: CASSFDPFASGAGEQFF
size: many; D: TRBD1; V: TRBV5-5; J: TRBJ2-1; DNA: TGTGCCAGCAGCGATACCGGGACAGGGCGCAATGAGCAGTTCTTC; CDR3: CASSDTGTGRNEQFF
size: many; D: .; V: TRBV20-1; J: TRBJ2-1; DNA: TGCAGTGCTAGAGATGATTCCGATCGGCTCACACCGACCGGTGAGCAGTTCTTC; CDR3: CSARDDSDRLTPTGEQFF
size: many; D: TRBD2; V: TRBV20-1; J: TRBJ2-5; DNA: TGCAGTGCTAGTAGACTAGCGGGAGTGGAGACCCAGTACTTC; CDR3: CSASRLAGVETQYF
size: many; D: .; V: TRBV4-1; J: TRBJ2-1; DNA: TGCGCCAGCAGCCAAGAGGGTGTAGGGGGTGAGCAGTTCTTC; CDR3: CASSQEGVGGEQFF
size: few; D: TRBD1; V: TRBV18; J: TRBJ1-1; DNA: TGTGCCAGCTCACTCTCGGAGGGGGCGACGGTCACTGAAGCTTTCTTT; CDR3: CASSLSEGATVTEAFF
size: many; D: TRBD2; V: TRBV5-1; J: TRBJ2-3; DNA: TGCGCCAGCAGCTTCCTAGGTCGACTAGCGGGAAACACAGATACGCAGTATTTT; CDR3: CASSFLGRLAGNTDTQYF
size: many; D: .; V: TRBV12-3/TRBV12-4; J: TRBJ2-1; DNA: TGTGCCAGCAGTAACGGGAACCTCTACAATGAGCAGTTCTTC; CDR3: CASSNGNLYNEQFF
size: .; D: .; V: TRBV2; J: TRBJ2-6; DNA: TGTGCCAGCAGTGATACCGGGACTGCCTTGTTTGGGGCCAACGTCCTGACTTTC; CDR3: CASSDTGTALFGANVLTF
size: many; D: .; V: TRBV12-3/TRBV12-4; J: TRBJ2-1; DNA: TGTGCCAGCAGTTTGATTGGGTTTGAGCAGTTCTTC; CDR3: CASSLIGFEQFF
size: few; D: .; V: TRBV20-1; J: TRBJ2-6; DNA: TGCAGTGCTAGGTCCCCCAGCGGGGCCAACGTCCTGACTTTC; CDR3: CSARSPSGANVLTF
size: .; D: .; V: TRBV5-1; J: TRBJ1-2; DNA: TGCGCCAGCAGCCCGACCGGACGAGAGGTAGATGGCTACACCTTC; CDR3: CASSPTGREVDGYTF
size: few; D: .; V: TRBV3-1; J: TRBJ2-1; DNA: TGTGCCAGCAGCCTAGCCGCGGACTACTCAATCAGGAATGAGCAGTTCTTC; CDR3: CASSLAADYSIRNEQFF
size: few; D: TRBD1; V: TRBV5-1; J: TRBJ1-5; DNA: TGCGCCAGCAGCTCTACAGGGGACCGGGAACAGCCCCAGCATTTT; CDR3: CASSSTGDREQPQHF
size: .; D: .; V: TRBV7-3; J: TRBJ2-1; DNA: TGTGCCAGCAGCTCGCAACCAGGATCCTACAATGAGCAGTTCTTC; CDR3: CASSSQPGSYNEQFF
size: many; D: TRBD1; V: TRBV7-9; J: TRBJ1-2; DNA: TGTGCCAGCAGCCCAGACAGGGATGGCTACACCTTC; CDR3: CASSPDRDGYTF
size: many; D: .; V: TRBV5-1; J: TRBJ2-2; DNA: TGCGCCAGCAGCTCGGACCCCGGGGAGCTGTTTTTT; CDR3: CASSSDPGELFF
size: many; D: .; V: TRBV12-3/TRBV12-4; J: TRBJ2-7; DNA: TGTGCCAGCAGTTATACCGGGTCTAGCGTGATAGGCGAGCAGTACTTC; CDR3: CASSYTGSSVIGEQYF
size: many; D: .; V: TRBV3-1; J: TRBJ1-1; DNA: TGTGCCAGCAGCCCCGGCCTAATCACTGAAGCTTTCTTT; CDR3: CASSPGLITEAFF
size: many; D: .; V: TRBV12-3/TRBV12-4; J: TRBJ2-3; DNA: TGTGCCAGCAGTTTTTTTGGGGAAAGCCGCACAGATACGCAGTATTTT; CDR3: CASSFFGESRTDTQYF
size: .; D: .; V: TRBV7-6; J: TRBJ2-3; DNA: TGTGCCAGCAGCCTTATAGGGAGCGTCACTAGCACAGATACGCAGTATTTT; CDR3: CASSLIGSVTSTDTQYF
size: many; D: .; V: TRBV20-1; J: TRBJ1-5; DNA: TGCAGTGCTAGTTCGGGAGGAGGGCAGCCCCAGCATTTT; CDR3: CSASSGGGQPQHF
size: many; D: .; V: TRBV20-1; J: TRBJ2-1; DNA: TGCAGTGCTAGAGACCCGGACAATGAGCAGTTCTTC; CDR3: CSARDPDNEQFF
size: few; D: TRBD1; V: TRBV3-1; J: TRBJ1-2; DNA: TGTGCCAGCAGCCAAGGACCGGGACAGTCATATGGCTACACCTTC; CDR3: CASSQGPGQSYGYTF
size: few; D: TRBD1; V: TRBV10-2; J: TRBJ1-4; DNA: TGCGCCAGCAAACTACAGGGGGTGGGCTATGAAAAACTGTTTTTT; CDR3: CASKLQGVGYEKLFF
size: many; D: .; V: TRBV10-3; J: TRBJ1-1; DNA: TGTGCCATCAGTCGGGAGACTGAAGCTTTCTTT; CDR3: CAISRETEAFF
size: many; D: .; V: TRBV7-9; J: TRBJ2-1; DNA: TGTGCCAGCAGCTTACAAGGACAACTCAATGAGCAGTTCTTC; CDR3: CASSLQGQLNEQFF
size: many; D: TRBD1; V: TRBV20-1; J: TRBJ1-1; DNA: TGCAGTGCTAGAAGGGACAGGGGAGCTTACACTGAAGCTTTCTTT; CDR3: CSARRDRGAYTEAFF
size: many; D: TRBD1; V: TRBV10-3; J: TRBJ2-1; DNA: TGTGCCATCAGTCGTCCGGGACAGGGAGACAGCAATGAGCAGTTCTTC; CDR3: CAISRPGQGDSNEQFF
size: few; D: TRBD2; V: TRBV5-1; J: TRBJ2-3; DNA: TGCGCCAGCAGCTTGGATCTAGCGGGAGGCATTCCAGATACGCAGTATTTT; CDR3: CASSLDLAGGIPDTQYF
size: few; D: .; V: TRBV20-1; J: TRBJ1-6; DNA: TGCAGTGCTAGAGATACCAGGGAGCCCTATAATTCACCCCTCCACTTT; CDR3: CSARDTREPYNSPLHF
size: many; D: .; V: TRBV30; J: TRBJ1-3; DNA: TGTGCCTGGATGACGGATTCTGGAAACACCATATATTTT; CDR3: CAWMTDSGNTIYF
size: many; D: TRBD1; V: TRBV6-5; J: TRBJ1-2; DNA: TGTGCCAGCAGTAACCCCGGGACAGGGGGTATTGGCTACACCTTC; CDR3: CASSNPGTGGIGYTF
size: few; D: .; V: TRBV6-1; J: TRBJ1-1; DNA: TGTGCCAGCAGTCATCGGTGGGCTTTCTTT; CDR3: CASSHRWAFF
size: few; D: .; V: TRBV2; J: TRBJ1-1; DNA: TGTGCCAGCAGCAACAGGGAGACCACTGAAGCTTTCTTT; CDR3: CASSNRETTEAFF
size: few; D: TRBD1; V: TRBV28; J: TRBJ2-2; DNA: TGTGCCAGCAGTTCCCGGACAGGGGCAGCCACCGGGGAGCTGTTTTTT; CDR3: CASSSRTGAATGELFF
size: .; D: .; V: TRBV5-5; J: TRBJ1-2; DNA: TGTGCCAGCAGCGCGGTTATCGTCCCGCCTGGGACCTTC; CDR3: CASSAVIVPPGTF
size: few; D: .; V: TRBV6-5; J: TRBJ1-3; DNA: TGTGCCAGCAGTTACGAATTACGGCCTGGAAACACCATATATTTT; CDR3: CASSYELRPGNTIYF
size: many; D: .; V: TRBV7-9; J: TRBJ2-1; DNA: TGTGCCAGCAGCTCGGACAGAGATTACAATGAGCAGTTCTTC; CDR3: CASSSDRDYNEQFF